Below are 13 T cell receptor beta chains sequenced from a single sample in a study of blood T cell repertoires in COVID-19. The assay was immunoSEQ multiplex PCR, and TCRdb's table has in-frame clones only and misses some. Of about 180,000 clones listed, around 85% were seen once; the top ten hold around a sixth. The specimen was peripheral blood. The origin of the receptors is a person between 70 and 80 years old with COVID-19, enrolled during active disease.

This chain connects TRBV5-4 to TRBJ2-1; 10 nucleotides agree with TRBD2. The trim removed 3 bases at V and 7 bases at J, leaving 7 bases unmatched. CDR1 and CDR2 from the germline V gene are SGHNT and YYREEE (reference sequence). The CDR3 has 15 amino acids. The CDR3 DNA reads TGTGCCAGCAGCTCTCTAGCGGGAGACAAGAATGAGCAGTTCTTC. Amino acids: CASSSLAGDKNEQFF.

DNA for the CDR3: TGTGCCAGTAGTATGAAGAGGGTAGGAGAGACCCAGTACTTC. Translation gives CASSMKRVGETQYF. The chain uses TRBV19 and TRBJ2-5; possible D gene TRBD2, 5 bases. Trimming cost V 3 bases and J 4 bases, with 12 bases left between them. CDR3 size: 14 residues. Germline values: CDR1 LNHDA, CDR2 SQIVND (reference sequence).

As to this clone: Other nucleotide sequences from this sample produce the same CDR3. The rearrangement links TRBV7-2 to TRBJ2-7, with 7 positions matching TRBD2. CDR1 and CDR2 from the germline V gene are SGHTA and FQGNSA. The V segment lost 1 base and the J segment 4 bases; nucleotides outside the gene matches: 4. CDR3 length: 14 amino acids. This CDR3 is CASSLGGGSYEQYF. CDR3 in DNA: TGTGCCAGCAGCTTAGGGGGCGGGAGTTACGAGCAGTACTTC.

The chain couples TRBV9 to TRBJ2-7, with D possibly matching TRBD1 (6 bases). The CDR3 has 17 residues. Between the trimmed V and J ends, which lost 0 bases and 2 bases, there was a span of 18 bases. CDR1 is SGDLS and CDR2 is YYNGEE in the germline V gene. CDR3 coding DNA: TGTGCCAGCAGCGTAGCTACAGGGAGCGGTAATCCCTACGAGCAGTACTTC. Translated: CASSVATGSGNPYEQYF.

This chain uses TRBV4-1 with TRBJ2-7; D perhaps matches TRBD2 (5 bases). V was cut by 1 base and J by 2 bases, with 9 bases left in between. Germline CDR1 MGHRA, CDR2 YSYEKL. The CDR3 is 14 residues long. The CDR3, as DNA: TGCGCCAGCAGCCAAGTTCTGGGAGCCTACGAGCAGTACTTC. It encodes CASSQVLGAYEQYF.

The V and J genes are TRBV28 and TRBJ2-5; tentatively, D is TRBD2 (6 bases). From germline, CDR1 is MDHEN and CDR2 SYDVKM. The CDR3 sequence is 14 residues long. V lost 1 base to trimming and J lost 2 bases, with 8 bases between them. CDR3 loop: CASSLYSGQETQYF. CDR3 sequence (DNA): TGTGCCAGCAGTTTATATAGCGGACAAGAGACCCAGTACTTC.

The chain combines TRBV11-2 with TRBJ1-4; 8 bases match TRBD1. The J segment lost 6 bases and the V segment lost 0 bases, leaving 9 bases of the junction unmatched. CDR1 and CDR2 from the germline V gene are SGHAT and FQNNGV. The CDR3 covers 17 residues. The CDR3 nucleotides read TGTGCCAGCAGCTTAGACTACCGGACAGGGCCGGATGAAAAACTGTTTTTT. Translating it yields CASSLDYRTGPDEKLFF. The entire variable domain, with the rest obtained from reference TRBV11-2 and TRBJ1-4, is as follows: EAGVAQSPRYKIIEKRQSVAFWCNPISGHATLYWYQQILGQGPKLLIQFQNNGVVDDSQLPKDRFSAERLKGVDSTLKIQPAKLEDSAVYLCASSLDYRTGPDEKLFFGSGTQLSVL.

This clone was counted only a few times. The chain employs TRBV25-1 and TRBJ1-2; the match to TRBD1 covers 10 bases. CDR3 size: 15 residues. Germline V gives CDR1 MGHDK, CDR2 SYGVNS. The ends lost 1 base at V and 2 bases at J; junction bases unmatched: 1. Written as DNA, the CDR3 is TGTGCCAGCAGTGAATGGGGACAGGGGAACTATGGCTACACCTTC. Protein product: CASSEWGQGNYGYTF.

The CDR3 loop reads CASSLLVGELFF. The CDR3 nucleotides read TGTGCCAGCAGCCTCCTTGTGGGGGAGCTGTTTTTT. This chain uses TRBV7-9 with TRBJ2-2; D gene ambiguous. The CDR3 runs to 12 residues. V lost 5 bases to trimming and J lost 8 bases, with 9 bases between them. The germline gives CDR1 SEHNR, CDR2 FQNEAQ (reference sequence).

The DNA of the CDR3 is TGTGCCAGCAGCTTGGAGGCGGGGGGCTACAATGAGCAGTTCTTC. This gives the protein CASSLEAGGYNEQFF. The V and J genes are TRBV7-3 and TRBJ2-1, with 8 bases matching TRBD2. The CDR3 length is 15 residues. Germline V gene lookup returns CDR1 SGHTA and CDR2 FQGTGA. The junction had 4 bases not matched to a gene; V was cut back by 3 bases and J by 3 bases.

The chain employs TRBV14 and TRBJ1-1; D is undetermined. The CDR3 covers 15 residues. V lost 0 bases and J 4 bases, leaving 12 bases between the germline ends. Germline CDR1 SGHDN, CDR2 FVKESK. CDR3 sequence reads: CASSQDLGIGTEAFF. The CDR3 bases are TGTGCCAGCAGCCAAGATCTTGGCATTGGCACTGAAGCTTTCTTT.

V and J are TRBV25-1 and TRBJ1-5; no firm D call. Trimming pared 1 base from V and 11 bases from J, leaving 9 bases between. From germline, CDR1 is MGHDK and CDR2 SYGVNS. This CDR3 comprises 12 residues. The CDR3 is CASSEFGLAQHF. CDR3 sequence (DNA): TGTGCCAGCAGTGAATTTGGGCTCGCCCAGCATTTT.

The gene calls are TRBV27 and TRBJ2-1; 7 positions agree with TRBD1. V lost 2 bases to trimming and J lost 9 bases; unmatched junction nucleotides: 13. The length of the CDR3 is 16 residues. The V gene's germline CDR1 is MNHEY and CDR2 SMNVEV (reference sequence). The CDR3 nucleotides read TGTGCCAGCAGTTTAACGGGTACACTCCCAGGGGGTGAGCAGTTCTTC. Translating gives CASSLTGTLPGGEQFF.